This passage covers 10 T cell receptor beta chains from one sample sequenced in a study of Ad26.COV2.S vaccination and SARS-CoV-2 variants. Sequenced by immunoSEQ multiplex PCR; TCRdb stores in-frame clones only, minus some. Of more than 300,000 clones in the sample, about 87% were seen once. The treatment denotes: around 19 received Ad26.COV2.S at low or high dose, single or two shots; about 5 received placebo; per-sample allocation not given. Sampling happened 63 days after the first vaccine or placebo injection. The material was peripheral blood, obtained in a trial of Ad26.COV2.S vaccine versus placebo. These receptors all stem from a person between 18 and 65 years old who received the Ad26.COV2.S COVID-19 vaccine or a placebo.

This chain links TRBV5-1 with TRBJ2-7, with D perhaps TRBD1 (5 bases). V gave up 0 bases and J gave up 6 bases, with 16 bases separating them. The CDR3 loop spans 15 amino acids. Germline V lookup: CDR1 SGHRS, CDR2 YFSETQ. CDR3 amino acids: CASSLATGPFGEQYF. CDR3 bases: TGCGCCAGCAGCTTGGCCACAGGCCCATTCGGCGAGCAGTACTTC.

The V gene is TRBV5-5, the J gene TRBJ1-5, with D possibly matching TRBD1 (6 bases). Between the trimmed V and J ends, which lost 0 bases and 7 bases, there was a span of 17 bases. Germline CDR1 reads SGHKS; CDR2 reads YYEKEE (reference sequence). This CDR3 region has 16 residues. CDR3 DNA sequence: TGTGCCAGCAGCTTGGCCAGTCAGGGGTTGGGACAGCCCCAGCATTTT. This gives the protein CASSLASQGLGQPQHF.

The gene calls are TRBV7-3 and TRBJ1-6, with no clear D. The V end lost 5 bases, the J end lost 7 bases, and 6 bases lay between the germline ends. Germline lookup yields CDR1 SGHTA and CDR2 FQGTGA. The CDR3 contains 12 residues. The CDR3 is CASSPPNSPLHF. CDR3 DNA: TGTGCCAGCAGCCCCCCGAATTCACCCCTCCACTTT.

For the CDR3, the DNA is TGTGCCAGCAGCGTCTCGACAGAAGGCTACACCTTC. Its translation: CASSVSTEGYTF. The V call is TRBV9, the J call TRBJ1-2; the D gene is possibly TRBD1 (5 bases). Germline V lookup: CDR1 SGDLS, CDR2 YYNGEE. With 2 bases removed from V and 8 bases from J, the gap between germline ends came to 10 bases. The CDR3 runs to 12 residues.

This clone occurred once. This sequence joins TRBV12-5 and TRBJ2-3; D is perhaps TRBD2 (6 bases). The CDR3 has 14 amino acids. V was pared by 7 bases and J by 2 bases, with 13 bases between. Germline V CDR1 and CDR2: LGHNT, FRNRAP. The CDR3 spells CASVGSGFTDTQYF. CDR3 DNA sequence: TGTGCTAGTGTCGGTAGCGGATTCACAGATACGCAGTATTTT. The variable domain in full, completed from reference TRBV12-5 and TRBJ2-3, reads DARVTQTPRHKVTEMGQEVTMRCQPILGHNTVFWYRQTMMQGLELLAYFRNRAPLDDSGMPKDRFSAEMPDATLATLKIQPSEPRDSAVYFCASVGSGFTDTQYFGPGTRLTVL.

The chain combines TRBV19 with TRBJ1-4, with D maybe TRBD1 (6 bases). CDR1 is LNHDA and CDR2 is SQIVND in the germline V gene (reference sequence). Trimming removed 8 bases at V and 6 bases at J, with 16 bases between. The CDR3 totals 14 residues. CDR3 amino acids: CASRITGSDEKLFF. CDR3 sequence (DNA): TGTGCCAGTCGCATTACAGGGTCCGATGAAAAACTGTTTTTT.

This clone was seen once. The rearrangement links TRBV4-1 to TRBJ2-1; 10 positions match TRBD2. Trimming cost V 0 bases and J 4 bases; bases outside gene matches: 3. CDR3 length equals 16 residues. In germline, CDR1 is MGHRA, CDR2 YSYEKL. CDR3 sequence reads: CASSQEPSGSYNEQFF. DNA of the CDR3: TGCGCCAGCAGCCAAGAGCCTAGCGGGAGTTACAATGAGCAGTTCTTC.

This chain joins TRBV18 and TRBJ2-2; no reliable D call. Trimming pared 3 bases from V and 6 bases from J, leaving 8 bases between. The germline gives CDR1 KGHSH, CDR2 LQKENI. The CDR3 runs to 13 residues. In DNA, the CDR3 is TGTGCCAGCTCACCTGTTTCCCCCGGGGAGCTGTTTTTT. This codes for CASSPVSPGELFF.

The chain has TRBV14 and TRBJ2-3; 8 bases are shared with TRBD2. J lost 11 bases, V lost 0 bases, and 4 bases had no gene match. Germline CDR1 and CDR2: SGHDN and FVKESK. This CDR3 contains 13 residues. CDR3 loop: CASSQEFAGGQYF. The CDR3 coding sequence is TGTGCCAGCAGCCAAGAGTTCGCGGGGGGGCAGTATTTT.

The V gene is TRBV10-3, the J gene TRBJ2-3; D possibly uses TRBD1 or TRBD2 (6 bases each). This CDR3 spans 13 amino acids. Germline CDR1 reads ENHRY; CDR2 reads SYGVKD. V lost 7 bases, J lost 2 bases, and 10 bases lay in between. DNA for the CDR3: TGTGCCATCACGGGGGCCTCCACAGATACGCAGTATTTT. Protein: CAITGASTDTQYF.